A selection of T cell receptor beta chains follows, all from one sample in a study of shared clonotypes between healthy human individuals. Clones were sequenced by immunoSEQ multiplex PCR, and TCRdb holds only the in-frame ones, with some missing. The sample yields about 1.5 million clones, approximately 98% seen once. Sequencing used naive CD4+ T cells sorted from blood. The receptors were sampled from a man aged 25 to 45 in good health. The conserved cysteine and the conserved F or W are not part of the CDR3 here. Each record gives: V gene, CDR3 length, J gene, CDR3 protein.

TRBV4-1,12,TRBJ1-5,ASSRQGSNQPQH
TRBV7-9,11,TRBJ1-2,ASSLVAADGYT
TRBV7-9,13,TRBJ2-5,ASSLTGGIQETQY
TRBV5-1,13,TRBJ2-7,ASSYMEDRPYEQY
TRBV6-5,12,TRBJ1-4,ASSPLTGKEKLF
TRBV7-9,15,TRBJ1-2,ASSPYPPGHANYGYT
TRBV5-1,13,TRBJ2-5,ASRTGTGEVETQY
TRBV11-3,10,TRBJ2-1,ASSFAGDAQF
TRBV2,10,TRBJ2-3,ASSETLDTQY
TRBV7-2,12,TRBJ1-1,ASSPRQRNTEAF
TRBV5-1,13,TRBJ2-3,ASSSEPPPTDTQY
TRBV27,14,TRBJ2-3,ASSLAGQGAPDTQY
TRBV5-1,11,TRBJ2-1,ASSSITQLEQF
TRBV5-6,13,TRBJ2-7,ASSQGLGRIYEQY
TRBV29-1,11,TRBJ2-7,SVEDPLAGGQY
TRBV30,8,TRBJ2-1,AWGGGLQF
TRBV19,12,TRBJ2-5,ASSITSDYETQY
TRBV5-1,14,TRBJ2-2,ASSQTSGGPTGELF
TRBV7-9,11,TRBJ2-3,ASSPTSADTQY
TRBV2,11,TRBJ2-5,ASSAGVEATQY
TRBV7-9,16,TRBJ2-7,ASSLEGVSWREVYEQY
TRBV5-1,13,TRBJ2-5,ASSFSGDGGETQY
TRBV19,11,TRBJ2-7,ASRTGGSYEQY
TRBV7-9,12,TRBJ1-3,ASSLNSGGNTIY
TRBV21-1,14,TRBJ2-7,ASSNVRLAGFYEQY
TRBV4-3,12,TRBJ1-2,ASSQDVRTYGYT
TRBV7-8,18,TRBJ1-2,ASSLAWKTGSRRGLYGYT
TRBV10-2,15,TRBJ2-3,ASRILAGGSSTDTQY
TRBV2,13,TRBJ1-4,ASSERGGGNEKLF
TRBV27,11,TRBJ2-7,ASSLGFSYEQY
TRBV7-9,15,TRBJ2-6,AAPPRQAPSGANVLT
TRBV5-1,14,TRBJ1-3,ASSYATPDSGNTIY
TRBV19,12,TRBJ1-5,ASSIRGSNQPQH
TRBV28,13,TRBJ1-5,ASRIVQWGDQPQH
TRBV29-1,10,TRBJ2-3,SGRDSTDTQY
TRBV25-1,13,TRBJ2-3,ASSDLAGRTDTQY
TRBV30,12,TRBJ2-2,AYGLAAYTGELF
TRBV4-2,10,TRBJ2-7,ASSRQGYEQY
TRBV29-1,10,TRBJ1-1,SVVYKYTEAF
TRBV5-1,14,TRBJ2-7,ASSLASDRFTYEQY
TRBV28,11,TRBJ2-1,ASSLRARNEQF
TRBV18,11,TRBJ2-5,ASRGHSQETQY
TRBV11-2,14,TRBJ2-1,ASSLSRSSSYNEQF
TRBV29-1,10,TRBJ1-3,SVKSSGNTIY
TRBV30,11,TRBJ1-2,AWSVGLGVGYT
TRBV7-6,13,TRBJ2-1,ASSFYRGLNNEQF
TRBV10-3,12,TRBJ2-3,AISLTGSTDTQY
TRBV5-1,13,TRBJ2-7,ASSSSGQGSSEQY
TRBV27,10,TRBJ2-1,ASTFPRPEQF
TRBV7-8,14,TRBJ2-1,ASSRGGAEAYNEQF
TRBV9,16,TRBJ2-1,ASSVDLGLAGYYNEQF
TRBV25-1,11,TRBJ2-7,ASSKDLRSEQY
TRBV28,11,TRBJ1-1,ASSLSTGLGAF
TRBV7-2,13,TRBJ2-1,ASSILAGVYNEQF
TRBV5-1,12,TRBJ1-1,ASSPGPENTEAF
TRBV5-6,14,TRBJ2-1,ASSLVSGGSYNEQF
TRBV7-9,11,TRBJ2-7,ASSLLVGDEQY
TRBV5-5,11,TRBJ1-2,ASSWDSRSGYT
TRBV7-6,16,TRBJ2-7,ASSSGTGSSTLFYEQY